This T cell receptor (beta chain) was captured by sequencing in a study of blood T cell repertoires in COVID-19 (dated by TCRdb to 2018 to 2021). Broadly, across the study: Samples from collaborators originated in the United States, Italy and Spain and spanned both the acute and convalescent phases of COVID-19. The material from the prospective study consisted of cDNA or gDNA derived from T cells, B-cell-depleted T cells, or PBMCs. Sample metadata almost always included a de-identified subject ID, COVID-19 status, age in years and sex. Where available, HLA class I and class II types were taken from metadata supplied by the sample provider and were not determined by assay-based typing. A freely available public database, intended as a resource for researchers studying the immune response to SARS-CoV-2, is where the repertoires were released. The dataset comprised deeply sampled blood TCRbeta repertoires from subjects exposed to, actively infected with, or recovered from COVID-19. The samples were drawn from the first 160 participants of the ongoing ImmuneRACE study and from under 1,500 subjects provided by 6 global collaborators. General conclusions and limits of the study: The amount of clinical and demographic metadata varied by source and participant and was provided uncurated.

In the case of this clone: Its target antigen remains unknown. Per-nucleotide qualities are absent, and no much larger clonotype sits a single base away.

The immunoSEQ Assay, a bias-controlled multiplex PCR, was used to amplify TCRbeta CDR3 regions from genomic DNA. In the source study's methods: Within the assay, amplification of reference gene primers was used to estimate how many nucleated cells each sample contained. Sequence reads were collapsed and filtered to measure the absolute abundance of every unique TCRbeta CDR3 rearrangement. For each sample, productive Simpson clonality was calculated as the square root of Simpson's diversity index over productive rearrangements. TCRdb's version of the immuneACCESS table is confined to in-frame rearrangements and falls short of the full clone set. An unresolved V gene accounts for under half of the shortfall where checked; the remainder is of unknown origin. That table is the source of V, J and clone size, and D and trimming were worked out from the DNA. In this sample the table shows some 51,000 clones, over 75% of which occur a single time. Of the sample, about 15% is held by the ten largest clones.

The collaborating institutions used their own protocols to collect whole blood in K2EDTA tubes. For TCRbeta analysis, collaborators shipped samples in one of three forms: frozen whole blood, isolated PBMCs, or DNA extracted from either of those sample types. The CDR3 starts with the cysteine, ends with the phenylalanine, and has 15 residues. The retained sequence is limited to the CDR3, 45 bases, with the frame set at the first base. Reading the germline V gene gives CDR1 SGHNT and CDR2 YENEEA. V is pared back by 5 bases and J by 4 bases, with 16 bases lying between the germline termini. This chain is built from TRBV11-3 and TRBJ2-3; the D gene is perhaps TRBD1, from 7 matching bases. The sequencing input was peripheral blood. The clonotype originates from a human donor with active COVID-19. The donor label of this sample is uncertain. CDR3 sequence: CASSLGGGGSDTQYF. Read as DNA, the sequence is TGTGCCAGCAGCCTGGGTGGAGGGGGCTCAGATACGCAGTATTTT. The variable domain in full, with residues beyond the CDR3 obtained from the reference TRBV11-3 and TRBJ2-3 genes, is EAGVVQSPRYKIIEKKQPVAFWCNPISGHNTLYWYLQNLGQGPELLIRYENEEAVDDSQLPKDRFSAERLKGVDSTLKIQPAELGDSAVYLCASSLGGGGSDTQYFGPGTRLTVL.